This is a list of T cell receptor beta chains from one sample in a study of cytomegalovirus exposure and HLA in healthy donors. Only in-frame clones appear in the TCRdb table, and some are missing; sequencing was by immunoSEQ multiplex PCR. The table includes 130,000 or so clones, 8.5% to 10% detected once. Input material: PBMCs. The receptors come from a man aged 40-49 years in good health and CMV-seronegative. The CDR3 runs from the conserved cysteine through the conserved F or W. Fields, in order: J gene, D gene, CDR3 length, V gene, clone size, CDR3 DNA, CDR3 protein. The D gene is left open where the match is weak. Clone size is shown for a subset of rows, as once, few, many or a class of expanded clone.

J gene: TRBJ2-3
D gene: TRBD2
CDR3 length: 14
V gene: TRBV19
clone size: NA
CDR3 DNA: TGTGCCAGTAGTATAAGCGGGGGGACAGATACGCAGTATTTT
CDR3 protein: CASSISGGTDTQYF

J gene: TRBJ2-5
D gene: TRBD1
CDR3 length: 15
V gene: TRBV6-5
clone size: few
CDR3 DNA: TGTGCCAGCAGTTACTCCGGGACAGGGGTTGGGGAGCAGTACTTC
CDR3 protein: CASSYSGTGVGEQYF

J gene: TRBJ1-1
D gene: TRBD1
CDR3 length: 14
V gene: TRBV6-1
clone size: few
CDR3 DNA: TGTGCCAGCGGCCTGACAGGGGCAAACACTGAAGCTTTCTTT
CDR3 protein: CASGLTGANTEAFF

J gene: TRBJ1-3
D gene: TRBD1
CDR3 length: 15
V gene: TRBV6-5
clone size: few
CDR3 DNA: TGTGCCAGCAGACGGACAGGTGATCCAGGAAACACCATATATTTT
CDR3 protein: CASRRTGDPGNTIYF

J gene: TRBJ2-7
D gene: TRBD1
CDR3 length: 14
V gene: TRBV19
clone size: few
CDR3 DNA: TGTGCCAGTAGTATTGACAGGGCGGGCTACGAGCAGTACTTC
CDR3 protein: CASSIDRAGYEQYF

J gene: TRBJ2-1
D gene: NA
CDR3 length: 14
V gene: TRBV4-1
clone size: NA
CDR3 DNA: TGCGCCAGCAGCCAAGTTGGCGGCCGGGTTGAGCAGTTCTTC
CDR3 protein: CASSQVGGRVEQFF

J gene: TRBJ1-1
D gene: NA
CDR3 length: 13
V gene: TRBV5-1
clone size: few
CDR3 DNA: TGCGCCAGCAGCTTGGCTCGGGGGGCTGAAGCTTTCTTT
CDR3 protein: CASSLARGAEAFF

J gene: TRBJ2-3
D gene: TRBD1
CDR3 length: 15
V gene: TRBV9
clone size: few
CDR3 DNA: TGTGCCAGCAGCCCGTGGACGAGGGGGCGAGATACGCAGTATTTT
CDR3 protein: CASSPWTRGRDTQYF

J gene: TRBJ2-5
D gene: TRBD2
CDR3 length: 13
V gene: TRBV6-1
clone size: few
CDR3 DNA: TGTGCCACACTAGCGGGGGGAACAGAGACCCAGTACTTC
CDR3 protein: CATLAGGTETQYF

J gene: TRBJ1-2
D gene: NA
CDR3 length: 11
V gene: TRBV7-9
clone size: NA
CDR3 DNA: TGTGCCAGCAGCCCAGGGGTTGGCTACACCTTC
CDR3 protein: CASSPGVGYTF

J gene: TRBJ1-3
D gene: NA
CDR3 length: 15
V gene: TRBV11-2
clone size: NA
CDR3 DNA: TGTGCCAGCAGCTCCGCGGGGGAAGCTGGAAACACCATATATTTT
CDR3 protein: CASSSAGEAGNTIYF

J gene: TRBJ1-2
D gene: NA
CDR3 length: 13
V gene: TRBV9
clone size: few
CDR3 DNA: TGTGCCAGCAGCGTAGGAGGATCGTATGGCTACACCTTC
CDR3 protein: CASSVGGSYGYTF

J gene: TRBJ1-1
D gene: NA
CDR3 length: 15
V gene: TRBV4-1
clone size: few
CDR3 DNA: TGCGCCAGCAGCTCATCGGGCGGGGGGCACACTGAAGCTTTCTTT
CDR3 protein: CASSSSGGGHTEAFF

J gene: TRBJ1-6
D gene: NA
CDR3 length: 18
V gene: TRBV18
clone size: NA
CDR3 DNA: TGTGCCAGCTCACCCCGCATGGGACACGCTAACAATAATTCACCCCTCCACTTT
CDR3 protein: CASSPRMGHANNNSPLHF

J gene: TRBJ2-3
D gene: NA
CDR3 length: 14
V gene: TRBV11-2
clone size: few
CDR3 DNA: TGTGCCAGCAGCCTCGCAGTCCGGGTAGATACGCAGTATTTT
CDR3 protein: CASSLAVRVDTQYF

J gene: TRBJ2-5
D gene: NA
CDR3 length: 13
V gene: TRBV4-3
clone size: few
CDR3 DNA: TGCGCCAGCAGCCAAGACTTGCAAGAGGCCCAGTACTTC
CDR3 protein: CASSQDLQEAQYF

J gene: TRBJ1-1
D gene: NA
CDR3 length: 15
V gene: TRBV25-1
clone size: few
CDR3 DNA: TGTGCCAGCAGTGAATCCCGGGACTTCGACACTGAAGCTTTCTTT
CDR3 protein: CASSESRDFDTEAFF

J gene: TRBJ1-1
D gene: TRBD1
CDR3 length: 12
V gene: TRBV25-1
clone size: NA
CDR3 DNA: TGTGCCAGCAGGGGACAGGTGACTGAAGCTTTCTTT
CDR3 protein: CASRGQVTEAFF